Each of the 15 T cell receptor beta chains below was sequenced from the same sample in a study of T cell responses to AZD1222 COVID-19 vaccine. Method: immunoSEQ multiplex PCR; TCRdb's copy keeps in-frame clones and lacks some. The repertoire holds 95,000 or so clones, with more than 85% as singletons. The material was peripheral blood, obtained 28 days after the second AZD1222 dose. Receptors originate from an adult who received the AZD1222 COVID-19 vaccine.

The rearrangement links TRBV2 to TRBJ2-7; D is unclear. Looked up from germline, CDR1 is SNHLY and CDR2 is FYNNEI. V dropped 2 bases and J dropped 0 bases, with 2 bases sitting between them. The CDR3 consists of 12 residues. The CDR3 protein is CASSELSYEQYF. DNA for the CDR3: TGTGCCAGCAGTGAACTCTCCTACGAGCAGTACTTC.

The chain is built from TRBV10-2 and TRBJ2-2, with D possibly matching TRBD1 (5 bases). V was clipped by 7 bases and J by 3 bases, with 15 bases between them. The CDR3 has 15 residues. Germline-derived CDR1 and CDR2 are WSHSY and SAAADI. CDR3 sequence reads: CASMAPGLDTGELFF. As DNA, the CDR3 is TGCGCCAGCATGGCACCAGGGCTGGACACCGGGGAGCTGTTTTTT.

This chain links TRBV28 with TRBJ2-2; 9 positions match TRBD2. V dropped 5 bases and J dropped 0; count of bases not matched to a gene: 7. This CDR3 contains 17 residues. Germline loops: CDR1 MDHEN, CDR2 SYDVKM. The CDR3 DNA reads as TGTGCCAGCAGTCCACCCGGACTAGCGACGAACACCGGGGAGCTGTTTTTT. It translates to CASSPPGLATNTGELFF.

This clone was recorded a few times. The chain recombines TRBV28 with TRBJ1-2, with 8 bases aligning to TRBD1. The germline gives CDR1 MDHEN, CDR2 SYDVKM. J lost 2 bases, V lost 4 bases, and 9 bases had no gene match. This CDR3 has 16 residues. The CDR3 DNA is TGTGCCAGCAGTTCCACTACTTCAGGGGGCAACTATGGCTACACCTTC. It is translated as CASSSTTSGGNYGYTF.

This sequence joins TRBV10-3 and TRBJ2-5, with D perhaps TRBD1 (5 bases). This CDR3 comprises 15 residues. V gave up 2 bases and J gave up 1 base, with 11 bases separating them. The germline gives CDR1 ENHRY, CDR2 SYGVKD. The CDR3 region is CAISEVQVGQETQYF. CDR3 nucleotides: TGTGCCATCAGTGAGGTACAGGTAGGCCAAGAGACCCAGTACTTC.

The chain uses TRBV2 and TRBJ2-7; unclear D gene. The germline CDR1 and CDR2 sequences are SNHLY and FYNNEI. Trimming shortened V by 7 bases and J by 9 bases, and 19 bases separated the two germline ends. This CDR3 has 13 residues. CDR3 bases: TGTGCCAGCATCCCGGACGCAGCTACGACGCAGTACTTC. Amino acids: CASIPDAATTQYF.

The chain couples TRBV19 to TRBJ1-6; no reliable D call. Germline V gene sequence: CDR1 LNHDA, CDR2 SQIVND (reference sequence). The CDR3 spans 15 residues. V was clipped by 5 bases and J by 10 bases, with 18 bases between them. CDR3 DNA: TGTGCCAGTAGTCGCGAGTCGGGCCGTGGGTCACCCCTCCACTTT. Protein: CASSRESGRGSPLHF. Filled out from reference TRBV19 and TRBJ1-6, the complete variable domain reads DGGITQSPKYLFRKEGQNVTLSCEQNLNHDAMYWYRQDPGQGLRLIYYSQIVNDFQKGDIAEGYSVSREKKESFPLTVTSAQKNPTAFYLCASSRESGRGSPLHFGNGTRLTVT.

The chain joins TRBV7-2 to TRBJ2-7; 7 positions agree with TRBD1. With V trimmed by 5 bases and J by 2 bases, 3 bases remained unmatched. CDR1 is SGHTA, CDR2 FQGNSA, per germline. CDR3 size: 13 residues. For the CDR3, the DNA is TGTGCCAGCAGCGGGACAGCCACCTACGAGCAGTACTTC. Amino acids: CASSGTATYEQYF.

The chain links TRBV4-1 to TRBJ2-2, with D unclear. From germline, CDR1 is MGHRA and CDR2 YSYEKL. The CDR3 totals 15 residues. V lost 0 bases and J lost 2, with 7 bases in between. CDR3 amino acids: CASSQETVNTGELFF. Here the CDR3 DNA reads TGCGCCAGCAGCCAAGAGACTGTCAACACCGGGGAGCTGTTTTTT.

The gene calls are TRBV4-1 and TRBJ2-2, with D unclear. V was trimmed by 3 bases and J by 3 bases, leaving 17 bases between them. The CDR3 sequence is 17 residues long. Germline V gene data show CDR1 as MGHRA and CDR2 as YSYEKL. CDR3 protein: CASSHYASRLDTGELFF. The CDR3, as DNA: TGCGCCAGCAGCCATTACGCCTCCCGTCTCGACACCGGGGAGCTGTTTTTT.

The chain links TRBV5-6 to TRBJ2-5, with D possibly TRBD2 on 5 matching bases. The V and J ends lost 4 bases and 5 bases respectively, with 24 bases between them. There are 17 residues in the CDR3. Germline V gene sequence: CDR1 SGHDT, CDR2 YYEEEE. In DNA, the CDR3 is TGTGCCAGCAGCCAACCGCCGGGGAGTAGCGTCGCTGAGACCCAGTACTTC. Translating it yields CASSQPPGSSVAETQYF.

This clone was found once. The chain is built from TRBV5-1 and TRBJ2-7, with 13 bases identical to TRBD2. CDR1 is SGHRS and CDR2 is YFSETQ in the germline V gene. J gave up 6 bases and V 2 bases, and 5 bases lay outside the gene matches. This CDR3 has 15 amino acids. The CDR3 region has the DNA TGCGCCAGCAGCTTACCGACTAGCGGGAGGAGCGAGCAGTACTTC. It yields the protein CASSLPTSGRSEQYF. The full variable domain, with the rest looked up from reference TRBV5-1 and TRBJ2-7, is KAGVTQTPRYLIKTRGQQVTLSCSPISGHRSVSWYQQTPGQGLQFLFEYFSETQRNKGNFPGRFSGRQFSNSRSEMNVSTLELGDSALYLCASSLPTSGRSEQYFGPGTRLTVT.

The rearrangement links TRBV7-8 to TRBJ2-3, with 9 nucleotides matching TRBD2. CDR3 size: 16 residues. V lost 5 bases, J lost 2 bases, and 8 bases stayed unmatched. Germline V gene data show CDR1 as SGHVS and CDR2 as FQNEAQ. The CDR3 region is CASSPRTSVITDTQYF. CDR3 DNA sequence: TGTGCCAGCAGCCCCCGGACTAGCGTAATCACAGATACGCAGTATTTT.

J is TRBJ1-2 and V is TRBV6-5; a possible D gene is TRBD1 (5 bases). This CDR3 has 15 residues. Germline V gene data show CDR1 as MNHEY and CDR2 as SVGAGI. Trimming left V 0 bases short and J 4 bases short, with 12 bases between. CDR3 bases: TGTGCCAGCAGTTACTCGTCGAACGGGGGCTATGGCTACACCTTC. Translated, it gives CASSYSSNGGYGYTF.

The rearrangement joins TRBV2 to TRBJ1-1; 8 nucleotides agree with TRBD1. There are 14 residues in the CDR3. Germline V CDR1 and CDR2: SNHLY, FYNNEI. The junction had 5 bases not matched to a gene; V was cut back by 5 bases and J by 3 bases. For the CDR3, the DNA is TGTGCCAGCAGTACCCAGGGGGCGCACACTGAAGCTTTCTTT. It is translated as CASSTQGAHTEAFF.